Detailed here is one T cell receptor beta chain. This record belongs to a study of T cell changes during pregnancy in multiple sclerosis. Germline assignment: CDR1 SGHTA and CDR2 FQGNSA. The CDR3 is made up of 16 amino acids. V dropped 2 bases and J dropped 5; count of bases not matched to a gene: 8. Method: immunoSEQ multiplex PCR; TCRdb's copy keeps in-frame clones and lacks some. The sample records about 60,000 clones, 91% being singletons. V usage is TRBV7-2 and J usage is TRBJ2-1; 8 nucleotides align to TRBD2. The TCR was taken from a female donor with multiple sclerosis, enrolled in a pregnancy study. This specimen consisted of CD4+ T cells from peripheral blood mononuclear cells, obtained in the first trimester of pregnancy. The CDR3 loop is CASSLWGTSSHNEQFF. In DNA form, the CDR3 reads TGTGCCAGCAGCTTATGGGGGACTAGTTCCCACAATGAGCAGTTCTTC.